The next 5 T cell receptor beta chains were all read from a single sample in a study of cytomegalovirus exposure and HLA in healthy donors (dated 2017 in TCRdb). The method was the immunoSEQ multiplex PCR assay. A mixture of 60 forward primers for TCR Vbeta segments and 13 reverse primers for TCR Jbeta segments was used in the multiplex PCR. TCRdb took over this immuneACCESS table, retaining in-frame rearrangements with V and J assigned. Such tables are incomplete; in checked studies, under half of the missing clones stem from an unresolved V gene, and the remainder is unexplained. This sample has some 110,000 clones in its table, and roughly 12% of those were observed once. Of the sample, 16% falls within the top ten clones. Source material: PBMCs. These receptors were taken from a man between 40 and 49 years old in good health and CMV-seropositive.

This clone was detected only a few times. The junction departs from the called germline gene at one end, perhaps through a read error. The rearrangement uses TRBV12-5 and TRBJ1-2; D possibly corresponds to TRBD1 (6 bases). CDR1 is LGHNT, CDR2 FRNRAP, per germline. The CDR3 loop spans 13 amino acids. CDR3 nucleotides: TGTGCTAGTGGATTGGACAGTGTCTATGGCTACACCTTC. Translated, it gives CASGLDSVYGYTF. The whole variable domain, filled in from reference TRBV12-5 and TRBJ1-2, reads DARVTQTPRHKVTEMGQEVTMRCQPILGHNTVFWYRQTMMQGLELLAYFRNRAPLDDSGMPKDRFSAEMPDATLATLKIQPSEPRDSAVYFCASGLDSVYGYTFGSGTRLTVV.

V gene TRBV7-2 combines with J gene TRBJ2-2, with TRBD2 identical over 8 bases. V trimming: 1 base; J trimming: 6 bases; junction bases outside the gene matches: 4. Germline assignment: CDR1 SGHTA and CDR2 FQGNSA. The CDR3 length is 15 residues. The CDR3 bases are TGTGCCAGCAGCTTAGAGCTCGGGAGGGCCGGGGAGCTGTTTTTT. This sequence encodes CASSLELGRAGELFF.

This chain joins TRBV5-1 and TRBJ2-7; D possibly corresponds to TRBD2 (5 bases). CDR3 length: 15 residues. Germline values: CDR1 SGHRS, CDR2 YFSETQ. V lost 0 bases and J 7 bases, leaving 17 bases between the germline ends. CDR3 protein: CASSLGLTTSREQYF. The CDR3 DNA follows: TGCGCCAGCAGCTTGGGTCTGACTACATCTCGTGAGCAGTACTTC.

This clone was detected only a few times. The chain employs TRBV2 and TRBJ2-7; D possibly corresponds to TRBD2 (5 bases). There are 13 residues in the CDR3. The V end was cut by 0 bases, the J end by 4 bases, with 7 bases between. CDR1 SNHLY and CDR2 FYNNEI come from the germline V gene. The CDR3 bases are TGTGCCAGCAGTGAAGCGAGGGTTTACGAGCAGTACTTC. Its protein is CASSEARVYEQYF.

This clone has only one observation. The genes are TRBV11-2 and TRBJ2-2, with TRBD1 matching over 7 bases. CDR3 size: 15 residues. V dropped 5 bases and J dropped 6; count of bases not matched to a gene: 9. Germline values: CDR1 SGHAT, CDR2 FQNNGV. The CDR3, as DNA: TGTGCCAGCAGCAGGGACAGAAGTGAGGCCGGGGAGCTGTTTTTT. Translating gives CASSRDRSEAGELFF.